There are a few counts of the clone carrying this TCR beta chain. The sample originates from a study of shared clonotypes between healthy human individuals. CDR1 SGHDN and CDR2 FVKESK come from the germline V gene. This CDR3 region has 19 residues. V was clipped by 4 bases and J by 6 bases, with 28 bases between them. Here immunoSEQ multiplex PCR was the method, and the copy in TCRdb shows in-frame clones only, minus some. The sample records hundreds of thousands of clones, 70% to 80% being singletons. Each sample came from a Caucasian adult donor living in Nashville, Tennessee. The chain couples TRBV14 to TRBJ2-1; D might be TRBD2 (6 bases). The sample was PBMCs. The source of this sequence is a middle-aged woman in good health. Some clones in this sample may be carry-over from other donors' samples. The CDR3 loop is CASSPGTGLRIDVVNEQFF. For the CDR3, the DNA is TGTGCCAGCAGCCCCGGGACCGGACTACGAATCGATGTGGTCAATGAGCAGTTCTTC.